These 23 T cell receptor beta chains came from one sample sequenced in a study of type 1 regulatory T cells. MiXCR was run by TCRdb on the reads, yielding one entry per CDR3 protein. The sample carries tens of thousands of distinct CDR3 sequences, roughly 20% recorded once. Findings of the study overall: Tr1 cells had a more restricted TCR repertoire than non-Tr1 cells.

These receptors lack a known antigen. What was sequenced was cultured type 1 regulatory T (Tr1) cells, either the whole culture or a sorted fraction (not recorded which). These receptors all stem from a human donor in good health.

This clonotype was picked up a small number of times. The V call is TRBV14, the J call TRBJ2-2; D remains unclear. CDR1 SGHDN and CDR2 FVKESK come from the germline V gene. The CDR3 contains 15 residues. V lost 1 base and J 0 bases, leaving 6 bases between the germline ends. CDR3 sequence: CASSQVLANTGELFF. In DNA, the CDR3 is TGTGCCAGCAGCCAAGTACTCGCGAACACCGGGGAGCTGTTTTTT.

This clonotype is labeled as medium-sized. This chain joins TRBV20-1 and TRBJ2-1; weak D call: TRBD2 (6 bases). Germline assignment: CDR1 DFQATT and CDR2 SNEGSKA (reference sequence). This CDR3 is 12 amino acids long. V was trimmed by 5 bases and J by 4 bases, leaving 9 bases between them. The CDR3 bases are TGCAGTGCTGAGACTAGTTACAATGAGCAGTTCTTC. Translated: CSAETSYNEQFF.

The sample holds a few counts of this clonotype. This rearrangement joins TRBV19 to TRBJ1-5, with 12 bases identical to TRBD1. Per the germline V gene, CDR1 is LNHDA and CDR2 is SQIVND (reference sequence). Germline trimming cut 10 bases from V and 6 bases from J; bases unmatched to any gene: 10. The CDR3 runs 15 residues. In DNA form, the CDR3 reads TGTGCCACCACCGGGACAGGGGGCGAAGGTCAGCCCCAGCATTTT. Translating gives CATTGTGGEGQPQHF.

This clonotype has a handful of counts. This chain uses TRBV5-1 with TRBJ2-1; 9 nucleotides agree with TRBD2. This CDR3 spans 13 amino acids. V was clipped by 6 bases and J by 10 bases; unmatched bases: 8. Germline V gene data show CDR1 as SGHRS and CDR2 as YFSETQ. CDR3 sequence reads: CASTAVAGVEQFF. CDR3 DNA sequence: TGCGCCAGCACCGCGGTAGCGGGAGTAGAGCAGTTCTTC.

V gene TRBV6-6 combines with J gene TRBJ2-3; no clear D gene. V gave up 7 bases and J gave up 1 base, with 9 bases separating them. Per the germline V gene, CDR1 is MNHNY and CDR2 is SVGAGI (reference sequence). The CDR3 covers 13 residues. The CDR3 coding sequence is TGTGCCAGCATTCCCCCCGGCACAGATACGCAGTATTTT. Residues: CASIPPGTDTQYF.

The chain couples TRBV29-1 to TRBJ2-3; 8 nucleotides agree with TRBD1. Germline V gives CDR1 SQVTM, CDR2 ANQGSEA. Trimming removed 6 bases from V and 4 bases from J; junction bases left unmatched: 9. The CDR3 is 14 residues long. CDR3: CSVGRDRSADTQYF. CDR3 DNA sequence: TGCAGCGTCGGTAGGGACAGGAGCGCAGATACGCAGTATTTT.

This chain uses TRBV6-2 or TRBV6-3 with TRBJ2-7; tentative D call: TRBD1 (5 bases). Germline CDR1 is MNHEY and CDR2 is SVGEGT. V gave up 7 bases and J gave up 9 bases, with 13 bases separating them. This CDR3 comprises 11 residues. The DNA of the CDR3 is TGTGCCAGCACCCAGGGCCTCGGGCAGTACTTC. Amino acids: CASTQGLGQYF.

This clonotype came up a few times. J is TRBJ2-5 and V is TRBV20-1; weak D call: TRBD1 (6 bases). CDR1 is DFQATT and CDR2 is SNEGSKA in the germline V gene (reference sequence). V lost 5 bases and J 4 bases, leaving 14 bases between the germline ends. The CDR3 has 13 amino acids. This chain's CDR3 is CSAFNRVGETQYF. Written as DNA, the CDR3 is TGCAGTGCTTTTAACAGGGTTGGAGAGACCCAGTACTTC.

The V call is TRBV20-1, the J call TRBJ2-1; D may be TRBD1 or TRBD2 (5 bases each). The CDR3 runs 13 residues. Trimming removed 4 bases at V and 8 bases at J, with 15 bases between. Germline V CDR1 and CDR2: DFQATT, SNEGSKA (reference sequence). The CDR3 DNA sequence: TGCAGTGCTATACGGGACGCGAGCGATGAGCAGTTCTTC. As protein: CSAIRDASDEQFF.

This clonotype was detected a few times. The rearrangement joins TRBV7-9 to TRBJ2-5; no firm D call. This CDR3 has 13 residues. V gave up 3 bases and J gave up 5 bases, with 10 bases separating them. Germline V CDR1 and CDR2: SEHNR, FQNEAQ (reference sequence). CDR3 bases: TGTGCCAGCAGCTTGTGGGGTGGCGAGACCCAGTACTTC. Protein sequence: CASSLWGGETQYF.

The chain employs TRBV6-5 and TRBJ1-1; D unresolved. This CDR3 has 11 amino acids. Per germline, CDR1 MNHEY and CDR2 SVGAGI. Trimming cost V 6 bases and J 5 bases, with 7 bases left between them. The CDR3 DNA is TGTGCCAGCAGGGCGGAAACTGAAGCTTTCTTT. The encoded protein is CASRAETEAFF.

This clonotype was found a few times. The chain uses TRBV18 and TRBJ2-1; TRBD2 matches 7 bases. J lost 4 bases, V lost 2 bases, and 2 bases had no gene match. The CDR3 totals 14 residues. Germline CDR1 reads KGHSH; CDR2 reads LQKENI. This CDR3 reads CASSPSSGYNEQFF. The CDR3 DNA follows: TGTGCCAGCTCACCATCTAGCGGTTACAATGAGCAGTTCTTC. Combining the CDR3 with reference TRBV18 and TRBJ2-1 gives the whole variable domain NAGVMQNPRHLVRRRGQEARLRCSPMKGHSHVYWYRQLPEEGLKFMVYLQKENIIDESGMPKERFSAEFPKEGPSILRIQQVVRGDSAAYFCASSPSSGYNEQFFGPGTRLTVL.

V and J are TRBV12-5 and TRBJ2-1; D remains unclear. This CDR3 region has 14 residues. Trimming removed 6 bases from V and 6 bases from J, with 15 bases in between. Germline CDR1 LGHNT, CDR2 FRNRAP. CDR3 coding DNA: TGTGCTAGTGGCCCGGCGGCAGTCCCCAATGAGCAGTTCTTC. Protein: CASGPAAVPNEQFF. Drawing the rest from reference TRBV12-5 and TRBJ2-1, the complete variable domain is DARVTQTPRHKVTEMGQEVTMRCQPILGHNTVFWYRQTMMQGLELLAYFRNRAPLDDSGMPKDRFSAEMPDATLATLKIQPSEPRDSAVYFCASGPAAVPNEQFFGPGTRLTVL.

The chain recombines TRBV6-1 with TRBJ1-6; no definite D call. Germline V gene lookup returns CDR1 MNHNS and CDR2 SASEGT. Trimming left V 8 bases short and J 8 bases short, with 16 bases between. CDR3 length: 14 residues. This chain's CDR3 is CASELSGSYSPLHF. In DNA, the CDR3 is TGTGCCAGCGAGTTGTCGGGTTCCTATTCACCCCTCCACTTT.

V and J are TRBV7-8 and TRBJ1-3; D unresolved. CDR1 SGHVS and CDR2 FQNEAQ come from the germline V gene. V dropped 5 bases and J dropped 3 bases, with 8 bases sitting between them. CDR3 length equals 13 residues. The CDR3 is CASSPTLGNTIYF. CDR3 nucleotides: TGTGCCAGCAGCCCGACTCTTGGAAACACCATATATTTT.

The rearrangement joins TRBV11-2 to TRBJ1-1; D perhaps matches TRBD1 (6 bases). The germline V and J ends were trimmed by 5 bases and 5 bases, with 15 bases remaining between them. Germline V gene lookup returns CDR1 SGHAT and CDR2 FQNNGV. There are 14 residues in the CDR3. Here the CDR3 reads CASSLRGGGTEAFF. CDR3 DNA: TGTGCCAGCAGCCTAAGAGGGGGTGGAACTGAAGCTTTCTTT.

This clonotype was counted at least ten times. The J gene is TRBJ1-4, the V gene TRBV29-1, with D tentatively TRBD1 (6 bases). V gave up 5 bases and J gave up 5 bases, with 9 bases separating them. CDR3 length equals 12 residues. From germline, CDR1 is SQVTM and CDR2 ANQGSEA. The CDR3 DNA reads as TGCAGCGTTTTGGGGGCGAATGAAAAACTGTTTTTT. Its protein is CSVLGANEKLFF.

V gene TRBV10-3 combines with J gene TRBJ2-1; weak D call: TRBD1 (6 bases). This CDR3 is 15 amino acids long. Germline V gene sequence: CDR1 ENHRY, CDR2 SYGVKD. V lost 6 bases, J lost 5 bases, and 17 bases lay in between. The CDR3 protein is CAISRQGKKDNEQFF. In DNA form, the CDR3 reads TGTGCCATCAGCCGCCAGGGGAAGAAGGACAATGAGCAGTTCTTC.

This clonotype came up a few times. The chain uses TRBV20-1 and TRBJ1-4, with TRBD1 as a possible D gene (6 bases). V lost 6 bases to trimming and J lost 6 bases, with 17 bases between them. Germline values: CDR1 DFQATT, CDR2 SNEGSKA (reference sequence). There are 14 residues in the CDR3. CDR3 protein: CSAIEGGPDEKLFF. In DNA form, the CDR3 reads TGCAGTGCGATAGAGGGGGGGCCGGATGAAAAACTGTTTTTT.

This clonotype was seen more than once but under ten times. The gene calls are TRBV19 and TRBJ2-7; 8 nucleotides match TRBD2. Germline V lookup: CDR1 LNHDA, CDR2 SQIVND (reference sequence). The V and J ends lost 9 bases and 5 bases, in that order; junction bases with no gene match: 12. The CDR3 spans 14 residues. The CDR3 protein is CASNAIGRADEQYF. The DNA of the CDR3 is TGTGCCAGCAACGCTATCGGGAGGGCCGACGAGCAGTACTTC.

The V gene is TRBV9, the J gene TRBJ2-5; D might be TRBD1 (5 bases). V lost 0 bases and J lost 2, with 8 bases in between. The germline V gene has CDR1 SGDLS and CDR2 YYNGEE. The CDR3 has 14 residues. CDR3 residues: CASSVGAGQETQYF. As DNA, the CDR3 is TGTGCCAGCAGCGTAGGGGCAGGGCAAGAGACCCAGTACTTC.

This clonotype has only a few counts. The chain carries TRBV29-1 and TRBJ2-5; D not resolved. V lost 4 bases and J 2 bases, leaving 8 bases between the germline ends. Germline V gene data show CDR1 as SQVTM and CDR2 as ANQGSEA. The CDR3 loop spans 12 amino acids. CDR3 region: CSVGWLQETQYF. The DNA for the CDR3 is TGCAGCGTTGGGTGGCTGCAAGAGACCCAGTACTTC.

This chain uses TRBV20-1 with TRBJ2-3, with TRBD2 as a possible D gene (5 bases). The length of the CDR3 is 14 residues. Trimming cost V 6 bases and J 3 bases, with 16 bases left between them. Germline CDR1 and CDR2: DFQATT and SNEGSKA (reference sequence). This CDR3 reads CSAPVAGGTDTQYF. The DNA of the CDR3 is TGCAGTGCGCCGGTGGCAGGCGGGACAGATACGCAGTATTTT.